Following are 12 T cell receptor beta chains from one sample sequenced in a study of cytomegalovirus exposure and HLA in healthy donors. PCR used 60 Vbeta primers and 13 Jbeta primers. Profiling relied on immunoSEQ multiplex PCR, and the TCRdb table lists in-frame clones only, not all of them. The sample includes 88,000 or so clones, approximately 60% seen only once; the top ten take under 4.5%. The sample was PBMCs. These receptors originate from a male donor in good health and CMV-seropositive.

For the CDR3, the DNA is TGTGCCAGCAGTTACCTCGGGGGGGCGGGGACCCAGTACTTC. It yields the protein CASSYLGGAGTQYF. V gene TRBV6-5 combines with J gene TRBJ2-5; 8 bases match TRBD2. CDR3 size: 14 residues. Germline V lookup: CDR1 MNHEY, CDR2 SVGAGI. J was trimmed by 7 bases and V by 2 bases; bases with no gene match: 6.

The chain is built from TRBV5-4 and TRBJ2-2, with 9 positions matching TRBD1. Germline loops: CDR1 SGHNT, CDR2 YYREEE (reference sequence). The CDR3 contains 15 residues. J was trimmed by 6 bases and V by 1 base; bases with no gene match: 4. The CDR3 nucleotides read TGTGCCAGCAGCTTGACACAGGGGGCCCCCGGGGAGCTGTTTTTT. This gives the protein CASSLTQGAPGELFF. Together with reference TRBV5-4 and TRBJ2-2, the CDR3 gives the full variable domain: ETGVTQSPTHLIKTRGQQVTLRCSSQSGHNTVSWYQQALGQGPQFIFQYYREEENGRGNFPPRFSGLQFPNYSSELNVNALELDDSALYLCASSLTQGAPGELFFGEGSRLTVL.

The V gene is TRBV9, the J gene TRBJ1-1; D gene uncertain. Trimming took off 7 bases at V and 8 bases at J, with 21 bases between the two ends. The CDR3 covers 14 residues. Germline V lookup: CDR1 SGDLS, CDR2 YYNGEE. The CDR3 loop reads CASAPKGGVGEAFF. Here the CDR3 DNA reads TGTGCCAGCGCCCCTAAGGGAGGTGTGGGGGAAGCTTTCTTT. The variable domain in full, with the rest retrieved from reference TRBV9 and TRBJ1-1, is DSGVTQTPKHLITATGQRVTLRCSPRSGDLSVYWYQQSLDQGLQFLIQYYNGEERAKGNILERFSAQQFPDLHSELNLSSLELGDSALYFCASAPKGGVGEAFFGQGTRLTVV.

V is TRBV5-4 and J is TRBJ1-1; perhaps TRBD1 as D (6 bases). This CDR3 has 13 residues. Germline V CDR1 and CDR2: SGHNT, YYREEE (reference sequence). Trimming pared 10 bases from V and 5 bases from J, leaving 18 bases between. The CDR3 loop is CALHTTGGTEAFF. For the CDR3, the DNA is TGTGCCCTCCACACGACAGGAGGAACTGAAGCTTTCTTT.

This clone came up a few times. This chain joins TRBV30 and TRBJ1-2; D is uncertain. This CDR3 comprises 14 residues. Trimming left V 6 bases short and J 8 bases short, with 22 bases between. Germline values: CDR1 GTSNPN, CDR2 SVGIG (reference sequence). CDR3 bases: TGTGCCTGTCCTTTTAGGAGGGCCCTATGGGGCTACACCTTC. Translated, it gives CACPFRRALWGYTF.

This clone occurred a few times. This rearrangement joins TRBV4-3 to TRBJ2-1; 8 bases match TRBD2. CDR1 is LGHNA, CDR2 YSLEER, per germline. V dropped 0 bases and J dropped 2; count of bases not matched to a gene: 3. This CDR3 is built from 16 residues. The DNA for the CDR3 is TGCGCCAGCAGCCAAGATTACGGGGGGGCCTACAATGAGCAGTTCTTC. Its translation: CASSQDYGGAYNEQFF.

The J gene is TRBJ2-3, the V gene TRBV10-3; D may be TRBD2 (6 bases). Deletions cut 3 bases from V and 2 bases from J, with 12 bases between. Germline V gene data show CDR1 as ENHRY and CDR2 as SYGVKD. The CDR3 extends over 15 amino acids. The CDR3 DNA is TGTGCCATCAGTGATGCCGGGGGACTCACAGATACGCAGTATTTT. Translation gives CAISDAGGLTDTQYF.

This clone has only a few counts. Here the CDR3 reads CASSLLPGTGGSQPQHF. CDR3 bases: TGTGCCAGCAGCCTCCTACCCGGGACAGGGGGCTCTCAGCCCCAGCATTTT. The V gene is TRBV4-2, the J gene TRBJ1-5; 12 bases agree with TRBD1. The germline V gene encodes CDR1 LGHNA and CDR2 YNFKEQ. V was clipped by 4 bases and J by 6 bases; unmatched bases: 10. The CDR3 totals 17 residues.

This clone was seen more than once but under ten times. The chain couples TRBV18 to TRBJ2-3; the D gene is possibly TRBD1 (5 bases). Trimming removed 5 bases at V and 3 bases at J, with 6 bases between. CDR1 is KGHSH and CDR2 is LQKENI in the germline V gene. This CDR3 region has 12 residues. Here the CDR3 reads CASSGATDTQYF. CDR3 DNA sequence: TGTGCCAGCTCAGGGGCGACAGATACGCAGTATTTT.

V gene TRBV7-2 combines with J gene TRBJ1-2; 7 bases map to TRBD1. V lost 5 bases and J lost 4; bases outside the gene matches: 7. The germline V gene has CDR1 SGHTA and CDR2 FQGNSA. This CDR3 is 14 amino acids long. The CDR3 DNA reads as TGTGCCAGCAGCCCTAGACAGGGCTTCTATGGCTACACCTTC. Translated: CASSPRQGFYGYTF.

The CDR3 region has the DNA TGCAGCGTTGATAAGGGGTTAAAGACCGGGGAGCTGTTTTTT. It encodes CSVDKGLKTGELFF. The V call is TRBV29-1, the J call TRBJ2-2; D possibly corresponds to TRBD1 (5 bases). Trimming pared 3 bases from V and 5 bases from J, leaving 13 bases between. The CDR3 runs 14 residues. Germline CDR1 SQVTM, CDR2 ANQGSEA.

Only a few counts were recorded for this clone. This chain connects TRBV5-1 to TRBJ1-1, with 8 nucleotides matching TRBD1. This CDR3 spans 15 amino acids. The V gene end was trimmed by 2 bases and the J gene end by 1 base; junction bases not matched to a gene: 4. Germline CDR1 SGHRS, CDR2 YFSETQ. CDR3 region: CASSFTTGANTEAFF. For the CDR3, the DNA is TGCGCCAGCAGCTTTACGACAGGGGCGAACACTGAAGCTTTCTTT.